This T cell receptor beta chain was captured by sequencing in a study of shared clonotypes between healthy human individuals. For the study at large: A couple of women and a few men aged 18 to 49 made up the donors.

Assay runs were performed at deep level. Per the authors' pipeline: ImmunoSEQ only sent back junction sequences with no quality scores, so filtering was done differently. Libraries were prepared by immunoSEQ multiplex PCR; TCRdb keeps only in-frame clonotypes and omits some of them. V and J calls and clone size follow that table, whereas D and trimming were derived from the DNA. The sample contains around 500,000 clones, 70% to 80% of which appear only once. Worth noting for this clone: Its antigen remains unidentified.

Findings and caveats of the study: With few donors, the genetic and exposure-history diversity represented was limited.

Looked up from germline, CDR1 is LGHNA and CDR2 is YSLEER. This CDR3 has 13 residues. The V gene lost 3 bases and the J gene lost 7 bases, with 10 bases spanning the gap. The receptor was isolated from a woman aged 35 to 49 in good health. Some clones in this sample may be carry-over from other donors' samples. The chain has TRBV4-3 and TRBJ2-1; D possibly corresponds to TRBD1 (6 bases). Material for sequencing was PBMCs. CDR3 bases: TGCGCCAGCAGCCATGCCGGACAGAATGAGCAGTTCTTC. Residues: CASSHAGQNEQFF.